The 26 T cell receptor beta chains below all came from one sample that was sequenced in a study of beta chain features in type 1 diabetes. Expressed TCRB transcripts got sequenced, as all isolated RNA was reverse transcribed. Sequenced by immunoSEQ multiplex PCR; TCRdb stores in-frame clones only, minus some. The repertoire holds about 900,000 clones, with 15% to 20% as singletons. The source material was naive CD4+ T cells from blood. The receptors originated from a woman aged 18-29 years in good health.

This clone appeared a few times. The V and J genes are TRBV7-2 and TRBJ2-7; D possibly matches TRBD1 or TRBD2 (5 bases each). The CDR3 loop spans 15 amino acids. Germline CDR1 reads SGHTA; CDR2 reads FQGNSA. Trimming cost V 1 base and J 6 bases, with 16 bases left between them. The CDR3 reads CASSLGAGRGFEQYF. CDR3 coding DNA: TGTGCCAGCAGCTTAGGGGCAGGGAGAGGATTCGAGCAGTACTTC.

This clone was counted a few times. The chain recombines TRBV18 with TRBJ2-1, with D uncertain. V gave up 3 bases and J gave up 8 bases, with 11 bases separating them. This CDR3 comprises 13 residues. Germline V gives CDR1 KGHSH, CDR2 LQKENI. This CDR3 reads CASSPALWDEQFF. The CDR3 DNA sequence: TGTGCCAGCTCACCGGCGTTGTGGGATGAGCAGTTCTTC.

The CDR3 DNA sequence: TGTGCCAGCAGTGCCAGGGGTCCCAGTGCGTACAATGAGCAGTTCTTC. This sequence encodes CASSARGPSAYNEQFF. The chain carries TRBV2 and TRBJ2-1, with D possibly TRBD1 on 6 matching bases. Looked up from germline, CDR1 is SNHLY and CDR2 is FYNNEI. Trimming removed 4 bases from V and 4 bases from J, with 17 bases in between. The CDR3 loop spans 16 amino acids. Full variable domain (rest looked up from reference TRBV2 and TRBJ2-1): EPEVTQTPSHQVTQMGQEVILRCVPISNHLYFYWYRQILGQKVEFLVSFYNNEISEKSEIFDDQFSVERPDGSNFTLKIRSTKLEDSAMYFCASSARGPSAYNEQFFGPGTRLTVL.

This clone turned up a few times. This rearrangement joins TRBV28 to TRBJ1-2, with 7 nucleotides matching TRBD1. Germline CDR1 reads MDHEN; CDR2 reads SYDVKM. The CDR3 consists of 14 residues. The ends lost 6 bases at V and 4 bases at J; junction bases unmatched: 8. CDR3: CASRESGQIYGYTF. CDR3 bases: TGTGCCAGCAGAGAATCGGGACAGATCTATGGCTACACCTTC.

Notes on this clone: This specimen includes other DNA sequences encoding the same CDR3. The DNA for the CDR3 is TGCGCCAGCAGCCTGGGACAAAGCACAGATACGCAGTATTTT. Translating it yields CASSLGQSTDTQYF. The chain uses TRBV5-1 and TRBJ2-3, with D possibly being TRBD1 (6 bases). V lost 4 bases to trimming and J lost 0 bases, with 9 bases between them. CDR3 length equals 14 residues. CDR1 is SGHRS and CDR2 is YFSETQ in the germline V gene.

This chain connects TRBV7-2 to TRBJ2-4; tentatively, D is TRBD1 (6 bases). CDR1 and CDR2 from the germline V gene are SGHTA and FQGNSA. CDR3 length: 16 amino acids. Trimming pared 5 bases from V and 11 bases from J, leaving 25 bases between. The CDR3, as DNA: TGTGCCAGCAGCCAAATAGGGCAGGGGTGGATGGGCGTTCAGTACTTC. Translating gives CASSQIGQGWMGVQYF.

The chain combines TRBV13 with TRBJ2-5; the match to TRBD1 covers 7 bases. CDR1 and CDR2 (germline): PRHDT, FYEKMQ (reference sequence). The V and J ends lost 1 base and 5 bases, in that order; junction bases with no gene match: 16. The CDR3 totals 18 residues. CDR3 in amino acids: CASSLDGQATSVRETQYF. The CDR3 coding sequence is TGTGCCAGCAGCTTAGATGGACAGGCGACCTCGGTCCGGGAGACCCAGTACTTC.

This clone was picked up a small number of times. V is TRBV9 and J is TRBJ1-2; the D gene is possibly TRBD1 (5 bases). Germline loops: CDR1 SGDLS, CDR2 YYNGEE. V was trimmed by 4 bases and J by 7 bases, leaving 20 bases between them. The CDR3 contains 15 residues. The CDR3 is CASSLDGGRGGGYTF. As DNA, the CDR3 is TGTGCCAGCAGCCTCGATGGTGGGCGGGGCGGTGGCTACACCTTC.

The CDR3 protein is CATSRRGASGTPYEQYF. CDR3 coding DNA: TGTGCCACCAGCAGGAGGGGGGCTAGCGGTACCCCCTACGAGCAGTACTTC. The chain couples TRBV15 to TRBJ2-7, with D possibly matching TRBD2 (7 bases). The V gene lost 3 bases and the J gene lost 2 bases, with 20 bases spanning the gap. Germline V gene sequence: CDR1 LNHNV, CDR2 YYDKDF (reference sequence). The CDR3 runs 17 residues.

This clone was picked up a small number of times. The rearrangement joins TRBV7-3 to TRBJ2-3; TRBD2 might be the D (6 bases). V gave up 2 bases and J gave up 7 bases, with 16 bases separating them. The CDR3 contains 15 residues. The germline V gene encodes CDR1 SGHTA and CDR2 FQGTGA. CDR3 DNA sequence: TGTGCCAGCAGCTTATGGGCGGGGAAAGGGAATACGCAGTATTTT. It specifies CASSLWAGKGNTQYF.

The table lists this clone with a count of one. The CDR3 loop reads CASSPSRGGDEQFF. CDR3 nucleotides: TGTGCCAGCAGCCCGTCTAGGGGGGGGGATGAGCAGTTCTTC. The chain recombines TRBV5-6 with TRBJ2-1; possibly TRBD2 for D (7 bases). The CDR3 has 14 residues. Per germline, CDR1 SGHDT and CDR2 YYEEEE. The germline V and J ends were trimmed by 4 bases and 8 bases, with 16 bases remaining between them.

V usage is TRBV5-4 and J usage is TRBJ2-5, with TRBD1 matching 12 bases. Germline V gene lookup returns CDR1 SGHNT and CDR2 YYREEE (reference sequence). The junction had 12 bases not matched to a gene; V was cut back by 4 bases and J by 5 bases. The CDR3 length is 17 residues. CDR3: CASSRVGGQGASETQYF. As DNA, the CDR3 is TGTGCCAGCAGCCGGGTCGGGGGACAGGGGGCTTCGGAGACCCAGTACTTC.

This clone was observed a single time. This chain uses TRBV7-9 with TRBJ2-7, with D possibly being TRBD2 (7 bases). This CDR3 comprises 16 residues. Trimming cost V 5 bases and J 0 bases, with 17 bases left between them. Looked up from germline, CDR1 is SEHNR and CDR2 is FQNEAQ (reference sequence). CDR3 coding DNA: TGTGCCAGCAGCCCCTACGGGAGGACAGTCTCCTACGAGCAGTACTTC. This translates into CASSPYGRTVSYEQYF. Full variable domain (missing parts from reference TRBV7-9 and TRBJ2-7): DTGVSQNPRHKITKRGQNVTFRCDPISEHNRLYWYRQTLGQGPEFLTYFQNEAQLEKSRLLSDRFSAERPKGSFSTLEIQRTEQGDSAMYLCASSPYGRTVSYEQYFGPGTRLTVT.

This clone occurred a few times. The rearrangement links TRBV14 to TRBJ2-5; D gene uncertain. The germline gives CDR1 SGHDN, CDR2 FVKESK. The CDR3 has 15 amino acids. V was shortened by 1 base and J by 0 bases, with 9 bases between the two germline ends. The CDR3 DNA reads as TGTGCCAGCAGCCAAGCTCTTACGTACCAAGAGACCCAGTACTTC. Protein: CASSQALTYQETQYF.

The chain carries TRBV6-1 and TRBJ1-1; D not certain. V lost 6 bases and J 1 base, leaving 9 bases between the germline ends. The CDR3 is 13 amino acids. Per the germline V gene, CDR1 is MNHNS and CDR2 is SASEGT. CDR3 sequence: CASRLSPNTEAFF. For the CDR3, the DNA is TGTGCCAGCAGGTTGAGCCCGAACACTGAAGCTTTCTTT.

The genes are TRBV2 and TRBJ1-1; D gene ambiguous. The CDR3 covers 12 residues. With 6 bases removed from V and 1 base from J, the gap between germline ends came to 6 bases. Germline CDR1 reads SNHLY; CDR2 reads FYNNEI. The DNA for the CDR3 is TGTGCCAGCAGCCCAGCGAACACTGAAGCTTTCTTT. It is translated as CASSPANTEAFF. The variable domain in full, completed from reference TRBV2 and TRBJ1-1, reads EPEVTQTPSHQVTQMGQEVILRCVPISNHLYFYWYRQILGQKVEFLVSFYNNEISEKSEIFDDQFSVERPDGSNFTLKIRSTKLEDSAMYFCASSPANTEAFFGQGTRLTVV.

The chain couples TRBV29-1 to TRBJ2-5, with D unresolved. The J call is doubtful: the DNA matches TRBJ2-7 better. The CDR3 covers 12 residues. The V gene's germline CDR1 is SQVTM and CDR2 ANQGSEA. CDR3 protein: CSVGRTPYEQYF. CDR3 nucleotide sequence: TGCAGCGTCGGCAGGACCCCCTACGAGCAGTACTTC.

As DNA, the CDR3 is TGCAGCGTTGATCGAATCCGGGCCTACGATACGCAGTATTTT. It codes for CSVDRIRAYDTQYF. The V call is TRBV29-1, the J call TRBJ2-3, with D uncertain. The CDR3 loop spans 14 amino acids. Trimming removed 3 bases from V and 6 bases from J, with 16 bases in between. Germline V lookup: CDR1 SQVTM, CDR2 ANQGSEA.

This clone was found a few times. This chain connects TRBV18 to TRBJ1-1, with TRBD1 matching 10 bases. Unmatched junction bases numbered 9, after V lost 5 bases and J lost 6 bases. CDR1 and CDR2 (germline): KGHSH, LQKENI. This CDR3 contains 15 residues. This chain's CDR3 is CASSISDRGGSEAFF. In nucleotides, the CDR3 is TGTGCCAGCTCAATTTCGGACAGGGGGGGATCTGAAGCTTTCTTT.

The chain uses TRBV28 and TRBJ1-5; tentatively, D is TRBD1 (5 bases). V was cut by 6 bases and J by 0 bases, with 21 bases left in between. Germline CDR1 reads MDHEN; CDR2 reads SYDVKM. The CDR3 totals 18 residues. In nucleotides, the CDR3 is TGTGCCAGCAGCAAAGCTCCTGGGGCAGGGTATAGCAATCAGCCCCAGCATTTT. Its protein is CASSKAPGAGYSNQPQHF.

This chain joins TRBV4-3 and TRBJ2-3; D gene ambiguous. V lost 2 bases and J lost 0, with 9 bases in between. The CDR3 length is 15 residues. Germline V gives CDR1 LGHNA, CDR2 YSLEER. As DNA, the CDR3 is TGCGCCAGCAGCCAAACGATTTCTAGCACAGATACGCAGTATTTT. Protein product: CASSQTISSTDTQYF.

The V and J genes are TRBV7-2 and TRBJ2-2; perhaps TRBD2 as D (5 bases). The CDR3 covers 19 residues. The germline V gene encodes CDR1 SGHTA and CDR2 FQGNSA. Trimming took off 0 bases at V and 4 bases at J, with 21 bases between the two ends. CDR3: CASSLAPARLLAPTGELFF. DNA for the CDR3: TGTGCCAGCAGCTTAGCGCCGGCTCGTCTATTAGCGCCCACCGGGGAGCTGTTTTTT.

The V gene is TRBV9, the J gene TRBJ2-5, with TRBD2 matching 7 bases. The CDR3 totals 16 residues. V lost 2 bases to trimming and J lost 4 bases; unmatched junction nucleotides: 11. From germline, CDR1 is SGDLS and CDR2 YYNGEE. Here the CDR3 reads CASSVSGMANVETQYF. CDR3 sequence (DNA): TGTGCCAGCAGCGTCAGCGGGATGGCCAATGTAGAGACCCAGTACTTC.

Concerning this clone itself: A junction boundary mismatches the germline segment, possibly from a read error. The chain links TRBV5-1 to TRBJ1-5; maybe TRBD1 (5 bases). CDR1 is SGHRS and CDR2 is YFSETQ in the germline V gene. The length of the CDR3 is 15 residues. CDR3 coding DNA: TGCGCCAGCAGCACCGGGACGGGGAGCACTCAGCCCCAGCATTTT. Its protein is CASSTGTGSTQPQHF.

This clone has just a few counts. J is TRBJ2-2 and V is TRBV4-2; 9 bases match TRBD1. The V gene end was trimmed by 5 bases and the J gene end by 5 bases; junction bases not matched to a gene: 6. Germline CDR1 is LGHNA and CDR2 is YNFKEQ. The CDR3 has 15 amino acids. The CDR3: CASSAWTGDTGELFF. The CDR3 DNA follows: TGTGCCAGCAGCGCCTGGACAGGGGATACCGGGGAGCTGTTTTTT.

The chain has TRBV11-2 and TRBJ2-7; TRBD2 matches 11 bases. CDR3 size: 16 residues. Germline V gene data show CDR1 as SGHAT and CDR2 as FQNNGV. Trimming took 4 bases from V and 2 from J; bases not matched to a gene: 7. The CDR3 is CASSSYGTSGTYEQYF. CDR3 in DNA: TGTGCCAGCAGCTCTTATGGGACTAGCGGTACCTACGAGCAGTACTTC.